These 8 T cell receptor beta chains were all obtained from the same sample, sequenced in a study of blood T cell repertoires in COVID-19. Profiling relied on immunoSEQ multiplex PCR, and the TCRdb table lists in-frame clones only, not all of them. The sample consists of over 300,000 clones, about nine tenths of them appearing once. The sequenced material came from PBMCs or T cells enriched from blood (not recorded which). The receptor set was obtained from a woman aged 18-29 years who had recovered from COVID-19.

CDR3 in amino acids: CASSLVQISYGYTF. CDR3 coding DNA: TGTGCCAGCAGCTTGGTTCAGATCTCGTATGGCTACACCTTC. V and J are TRBV5-5 and TRBJ1-2; unclear D gene. V was pared by 0 bases and J by 5 bases, with 11 bases between. Germline CDR1 is SGHKS and CDR2 is YYEKEE (reference sequence). The CDR3 length is 14 residues.

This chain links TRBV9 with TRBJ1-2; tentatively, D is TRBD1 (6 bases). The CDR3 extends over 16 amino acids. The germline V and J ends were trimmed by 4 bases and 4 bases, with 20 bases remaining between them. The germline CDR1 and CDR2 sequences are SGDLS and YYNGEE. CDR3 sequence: CASSQAGDILLYGYTF. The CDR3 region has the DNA TGTGCCAGCAGCCAGGCGGGGGACATCCTTCTCTATGGCTACACCTTC.

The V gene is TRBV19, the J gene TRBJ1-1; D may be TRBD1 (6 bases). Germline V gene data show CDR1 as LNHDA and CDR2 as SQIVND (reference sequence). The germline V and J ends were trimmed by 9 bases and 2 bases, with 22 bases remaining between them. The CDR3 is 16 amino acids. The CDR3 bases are TGTGCCAGCGCGCCAGGGGTTTACCTCCTCAACACTGAAGCTTTCTTT. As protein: CASAPGVYLLNTEAFF.

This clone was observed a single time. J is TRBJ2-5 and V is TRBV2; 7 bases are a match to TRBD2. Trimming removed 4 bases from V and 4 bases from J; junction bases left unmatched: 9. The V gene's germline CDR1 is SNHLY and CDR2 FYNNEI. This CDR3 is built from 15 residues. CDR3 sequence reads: CASSAGTIPRETQYF. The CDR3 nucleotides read TGTGCCAGCAGTGCCGGGACTATCCCCCGAGAGACCCAGTACTTC. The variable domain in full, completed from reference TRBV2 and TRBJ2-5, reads EPEVTQTPSHQVTQMGQEVILRCVPISNHLYFYWYRQILGQKVEFLVSFYNNEISEKSEIFDDQFSVERPDGSNFTLKIRSTKLEDSAMYFCASSAGTIPRETQYFGPGTRLLVL.

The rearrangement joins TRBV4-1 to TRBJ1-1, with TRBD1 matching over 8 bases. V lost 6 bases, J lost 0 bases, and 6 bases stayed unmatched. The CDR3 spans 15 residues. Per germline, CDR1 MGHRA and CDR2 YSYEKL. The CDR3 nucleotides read TGCGCCAGCAGGGCCGGGACAGGTATGAACACTGAAGCTTTCTTT. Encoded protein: CASRAGTGMNTEAFF.

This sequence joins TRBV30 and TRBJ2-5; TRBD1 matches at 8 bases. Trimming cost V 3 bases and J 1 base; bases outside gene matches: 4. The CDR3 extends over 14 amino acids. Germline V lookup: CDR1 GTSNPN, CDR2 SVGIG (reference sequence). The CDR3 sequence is CAWSVGQVQETQYF. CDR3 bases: TGTGCCTGGAGCGTGGGACAGGTCCAAGAGACCCAGTACTTC.

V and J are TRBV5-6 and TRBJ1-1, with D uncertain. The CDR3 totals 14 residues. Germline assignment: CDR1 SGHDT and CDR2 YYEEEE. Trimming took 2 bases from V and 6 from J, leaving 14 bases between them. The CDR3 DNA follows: TGTGCCAGCAGCTTTCTGCGGGAAAGGGCTGAAGCTTTCTTT. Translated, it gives CASSFLRERAEAFF.

For the CDR3, the DNA is TGCGCCAGCAGCCCCGGACAGGGCACAGATACGCAGTATTTT. This encodes CASSPGQGTDTQYF. This chain connects TRBV5-1 to TRBJ2-3, with 7 bases identical to TRBD1. Unmatched junction bases numbered 3, after V lost 4 bases and J lost 1 base. This CDR3 contains 14 residues. Germline CDR1 is SGHRS and CDR2 is YFSETQ.